This T cell receptor (beta chain) was sequenced for a study of blood T cell repertoires in COVID-19 (dated by TCRdb to the early 2020s). For context, the study as a whole: Collaborator samples came from the United States, Italy and Spain and covered acute and convalescent phases of COVID-19. The material from the prospective study consisted of cDNA or gDNA derived from T cells, B-cell-depleted T cells, or PBMCs. Subjects who had been exposed to COVID-19, were actively infected with it, or had recovered from it provided the deeply sampled blood TCRbeta repertoires that made up the dataset. The repertoires were made available in a free public database intended to serve as a resource for research on the immune response to SARS-CoV-2. Where HLA class I and class II types were available, the types were taken from metadata supplied by the sample provider, not from assay-based typing. A de-identified subject ID, COVID-19 status, age in years and sex were almost always included in the sample metadata. Samples came from the ongoing ImmuneRACE study (first 160 participants) plus 1,254 subjects from 6 global collaborators. Overall study results and their limits: How much clinical and demographic metadata was included differed by source and by participant, and the metadata was provided uncurated.

As concerns this clone: No antigen is known for it. No much larger clone exists at a distance of one base, and base qualities are not known.

Collaborating institutions collected whole blood in K2EDTA tubes following their own protocols. For TCRbeta analysis, collaborator samples were shipped as frozen whole blood, as isolated PBMCs, or as DNA extracted from either sample type. The CDR3 contains 15 residues, cysteine and phenylalanine counted. Here the CDR3 DNA is all that survives: 45 bases in frame from base 1. V and J are truncated by 0 bases and 4 bases respectively, leaving an intervening sequence of 11 bases. Reading the germline V gene gives CDR1 ENHRY and CDR2 SYGVKD. TCRbeta CDR3 regions were amplified from genomic DNA by means of the immunoSEQ Assay, a bias-controlled multiplex PCR. Processing in the source paper ran as follows. Nucleated cell counts per sample were estimated from amplification of reference gene primers within the assay. To quantify the absolute abundance of each unique TCRbeta CDR3 rearrangement, sequence reads were collapsed and filtered. For each sample, productive Simpson clonality was calculated by taking the square root of Simpson's diversity index across productive rearrangements. TCRdb took over this immuneACCESS table, retaining in-frame rearrangements with V and J assigned. Such tables are incomplete; in checked studies, under half of the missing clones stem from an unresolved V gene, and the remainder is unexplained. V and J calls and clone size are as listed in that table; D and trimming were resolved from the DNA. The sample table holds tens of thousands of clones, of which around 74% were seen once. The ten most abundant clones make up over 25% of the sample.

This clonotype originated in a woman of 80 years or more with acute or convalescent COVID-19. The receptor chain draws on TRBV10-3 and TRBJ2-3; confidence is insufficient to name the D gene. Sequences were obtained from peripheral blood. The CDR3 loop reads CAISESGWSPDTQYF. The DNA sequence reads TGTGCCATCAGTGAGTCGGGTTGGAGCCCAGATACGCAGTATTTT.